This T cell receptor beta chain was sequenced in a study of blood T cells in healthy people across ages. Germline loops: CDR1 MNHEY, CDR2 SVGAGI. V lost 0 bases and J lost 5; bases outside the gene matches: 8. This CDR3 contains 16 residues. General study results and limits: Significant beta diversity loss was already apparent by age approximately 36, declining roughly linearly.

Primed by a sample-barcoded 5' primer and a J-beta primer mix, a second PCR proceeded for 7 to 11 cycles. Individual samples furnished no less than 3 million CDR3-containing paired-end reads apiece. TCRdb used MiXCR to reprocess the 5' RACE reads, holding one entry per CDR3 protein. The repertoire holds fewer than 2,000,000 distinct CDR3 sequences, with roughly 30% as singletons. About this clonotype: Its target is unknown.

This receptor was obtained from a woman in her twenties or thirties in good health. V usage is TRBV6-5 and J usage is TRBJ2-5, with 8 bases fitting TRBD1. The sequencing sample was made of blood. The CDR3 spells CASSYSGDRGYETQYF. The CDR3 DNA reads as TGTGCCAGCAGTTACTCGGGTGACAGGGGATACGAGACCCAGTACTTC.